This T cell receptor beta chain stems from a study of cytotoxic CD8 clonotypes in ibrutinib-treated CLL. Study results and limitations: Ibrutinib response saw clonality rise, and progression saw it return toward baseline. Clonotypes that were public were uncommon, and they contracted or stayed stable on treatment. Sampling times differed between sustained-remission and progressing patients.

J gave up 5 bases and V 4 bases, and 7 bases lay outside the gene matches. Per germline, CDR1 SGHRS and CDR2 YFSETQ. The CDR3 loop spans 14 amino acids. This clone was observed a few times. As yet, its antigen is unknown. Sequencing was performed with immunoSEQ multiplex PCR; in TCRdb, only in-frame clones are kept and a portion is missing. The sample yields over 95,000 clones, more than 55% seen once. The starting material was PBMCs, obtained after 24 months of ibrutinib treatment. This clonotype was obtained from a human donor with chronic lymphocytic leukemia. The V gene is TRBV5-1, the J gene TRBJ1-2; 8 bases are shared with TRBD1. Written as DNA, the CDR3 is TGCGCCAGCAGCATGGGGGACAGGAGTTATGGCTACACCTTC. Encoded protein: CASSMGDRSYGYTF.